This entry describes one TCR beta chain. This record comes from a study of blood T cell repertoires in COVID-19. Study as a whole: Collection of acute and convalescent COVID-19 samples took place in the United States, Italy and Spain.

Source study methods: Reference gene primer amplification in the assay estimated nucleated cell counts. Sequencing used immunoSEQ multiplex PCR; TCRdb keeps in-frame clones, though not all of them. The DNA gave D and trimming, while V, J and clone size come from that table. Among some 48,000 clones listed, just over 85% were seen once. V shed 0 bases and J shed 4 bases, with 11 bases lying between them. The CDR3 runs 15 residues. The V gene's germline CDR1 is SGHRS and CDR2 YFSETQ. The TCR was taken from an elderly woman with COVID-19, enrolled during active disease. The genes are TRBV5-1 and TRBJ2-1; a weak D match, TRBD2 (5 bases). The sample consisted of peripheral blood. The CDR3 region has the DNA TGCGCCAGCAGCTTGGTACCGGGGTCTTACAATGAGCAGTTCTTC. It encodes CASSLVPGSYNEQFF.